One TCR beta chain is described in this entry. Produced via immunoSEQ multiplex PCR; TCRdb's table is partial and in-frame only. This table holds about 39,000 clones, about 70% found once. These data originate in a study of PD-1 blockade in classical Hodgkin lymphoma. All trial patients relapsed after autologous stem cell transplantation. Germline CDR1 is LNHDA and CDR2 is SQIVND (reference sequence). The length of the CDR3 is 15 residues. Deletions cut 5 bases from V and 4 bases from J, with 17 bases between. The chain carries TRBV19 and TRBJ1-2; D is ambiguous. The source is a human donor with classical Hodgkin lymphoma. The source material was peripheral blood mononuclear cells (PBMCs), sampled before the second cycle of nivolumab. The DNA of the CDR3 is TGTGCCAGTAGTTTTGGGATACAAGACCTCTATGGCTACACCTTC. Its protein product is CASSFGIQDLYGYTF.